The 27 T cell receptor beta chains in this list originate from one sample, sequenced in a study of T cell responses to AZD1222 COVID-19 vaccine. Using immunoSEQ multiplex PCR, the repertoire was profiled, and TCRdb retains in-frame clones only, with some absent. The table shows 100,000 to 150,000 clones, with approximately 90% occurring only once. This specimen consisted of peripheral blood, obtained on day 0 of AZD1222 vaccination. These receptors originate from an adult in good health.

V usage is TRBV11-2 and J usage is TRBJ2-7; D unresolved. V was clipped by 1 base and J by 3 bases, with 10 bases between them. The CDR3 is made up of 14 amino acids. Germline values: CDR1 SGHAT, CDR2 FQNNGV. The CDR3 protein is CASSLGQQFYEQYF. The CDR3 nucleotides are TGTGCCAGCAGCTTAGGCCAGCAATTCTACGAGCAGTACTTC.

This chain joins TRBV11-2 and TRBJ2-7; 9 nucleotides line up with TRBD1. V lost 5 bases to trimming and J lost 3 bases; unmatched junction nucleotides: 5. Germline V gene lookup returns CDR1 SGHAT and CDR2 FQNNGV. The CDR3 sequence is 14 residues long. The CDR3 coding sequence is TGTGCCAGCAGCCGACGGGACAGGGACTACGAGCAGTACTTC. Its translation: CASSRRDRDYEQYF. Filled out from reference TRBV11-2 and TRBJ2-7, the complete variable domain reads EAGVAQSPRYKIIEKRQSVAFWCNPISGHATLYWYQQILGQGPKLLIQFQNNGVVDDSQLPKDRFSAERLKGVDSTLKIQPAKLEDSAVYLCASSRRDRDYEQYFGPGTRLTVT.

The chain joins TRBV4-1 to TRBJ2-7, with 12 bases fitting TRBD1. The CDR3 totals 16 residues. Per germline, CDR1 MGHRA and CDR2 YSYEKL. V shed 0 bases and J 9 bases; nucleotides not matched to a gene: 9. The CDR3 DNA reads TGCGCCAGCAGCCAAGATGTGGGACAGGGGGCATCGGGGCAGTACTTC. Translated: CASSQDVGQGASGQYF.

The chain has TRBV5-6 and TRBJ2-1; perhaps TRBD2 as D (6 bases). Deletions cut 4 bases from V and 1 base from J, with 15 bases between. This CDR3 is built from 16 residues. Germline CDR1 reads SGHDT; CDR2 reads YYEEEE. CDR3 loop: CASSVLGGGSYNEQFF. As DNA, the CDR3 is TGTGCCAGCAGCGTGCTCGGGGGAGGTTCCTACAATGAGCAGTTCTTC.

This rearrangement joins TRBV7-8 to TRBJ1-1; D is undetermined. CDR1 and CDR2 (germline): SGHVS, FQNEAQ. V gave up 1 base and J gave up 4 bases, with 10 bases separating them. CDR3 length equals 14 residues. CDR3 loop: CASSLVFLGTEAFF. The CDR3, as DNA: TGTGCCAGCAGCTTAGTCTTCCTGGGCACTGAAGCTTTCTTT.

The chain joins TRBV7-9 to TRBJ1-1; D is unclear. Trimming shortened V by 4 bases and J by 2 bases, and 11 bases separated the two germline ends. The germline CDR1 and CDR2 sequences are SEHNR and FQNEAQ (reference sequence). This CDR3 has 14 residues. DNA of the CDR3: TGTGCCAGCAGCTCCGGACCGCTAAACACTGAAGCTTTCTTT. Protein product: CASSSGPLNTEAFF.

For this clone: An end of the junction does not agree with germline; a read error may underlie this. The J gene is TRBJ2-7, the V gene TRBV7-7; the D call may be TRBD1 or TRBD2 (5 bases each). The CDR3 totals 15 residues. Germline V lookup: CDR1 SSHAT, CDR2 FNYEAQ (reference sequence). The CDR3 is CASSPAPGHLYEQYF. In nucleotides, the CDR3 is TGTGCTAGCAGCCCAGCCCCGGGGCATTTGTACGAGCAGTACTTC. Supplemented by reference TRBV7-7 and TRBJ2-7, the full variable domain reads GAGVSQSPRYKVTKRGQDVTLRCDPISSHATLYWYQQALGQGPEFLTYFNYEAQPDKSGLPSDRFSAERPEGSISTLTIQRTEQRDSAMYRCASSPAPGHLYEQYFGPGTRLTVT.

This chain joins TRBV5-1 and TRBJ2-7, with D possibly matching TRBD2 (6 bases). Between the trimmed V and J ends, which lost 1 base and 2 bases, there was a span of 13 bases. Germline V gives CDR1 SGHRS, CDR2 YFSETQ. The length of the CDR3 is 15 residues. CDR3 protein: CASSLTGDSTYEQYF. DNA for the CDR3: TGCGCCAGCAGCTTGACTGGGGACTCCACCTACGAGCAGTACTTC.

V and J are TRBV3-1 (or the pseudogene TRBV3-2) and TRBJ2-1; 12 bases match TRBD2. With 0 bases clipped from V and 2 bases from J, the junction kept 5 bases outside the gene matches. Germline CDR1 LGHDT, CDR2 YNNKEL (reference sequence). CDR3 length: 18 amino acids. This chain's CDR3 is CASSQDVLAGGAYNEQFF. CDR3 sequence (DNA): TGTGCCAGCAGCCAAGACGTTCTAGCGGGAGGGGCCTACAATGAGCAGTTCTTC.

The gene calls are TRBV6-5 and TRBJ1-5; maybe TRBD1 (5 bases). Germline V lookup: CDR1 MNHEY, CDR2 SVGAGI. Deletions cut 0 bases from V and 15 bases from J, with 21 bases between. The CDR3 consists of 15 residues. The DNA for the CDR3 is TGTGCCAGCAGTTACTCGAGGGACGGTGTAGGCGGGTGGCATTTT. Its protein is CASSYSRDGVGGWHF.

V is TRBV28 and J is TRBJ1-2; TRBD1 matches 9 bases. Trimming cost V 7 bases and J 4 bases; bases outside gene matches: 7. This CDR3 contains 14 residues. Germline loops: CDR1 MDHEN, CDR2 SYDVKM. This CDR3 is CASTRGQGVYGYTF. In DNA, the CDR3 is TGTGCCAGCACCCGGGGACAGGGTGTCTATGGCTACACCTTC.

The chain is built from TRBV27 and TRBJ2-7; D gene unclear. V lost 3 bases to trimming and J lost 3 bases, with 9 bases between them. There are 13 residues in the CDR3. Germline values: CDR1 MNHEY, CDR2 SMNVEV (reference sequence). Here the CDR3 reads CASSFTEYYEQYF. CDR3 bases: TGTGCCAGCAGTTTTACCGAGTACTACGAGCAGTACTTC.

The genes are TRBV6-1 and TRBJ1-5; perhaps TRBD1 as D (6 bases). V lost 0 bases, J lost 4 bases, and 7 bases lay in between. The CDR3 runs to 14 residues. Germline V lookup: CDR1 MNHNS, CDR2 SASEGT. As DNA, the CDR3 is TGTGCCAGCAGTGAAGCGACAGGAAATCAGCCCCAGCATTTT. This encodes CASSEATGNQPQHF.

The chain has TRBV6-2 or TRBV6-3 and TRBJ2-7; 7 nucleotides agree with TRBD2. The ends lost 0 bases at V and 2 bases at J; junction bases unmatched: 10. The germline V gene has CDR1 MNHEY and CDR2 SVGEGT. This CDR3 has 17 amino acids. This CDR3 is CASSYSIRGVTTYEQYF. The CDR3 DNA reads TGTGCCAGCAGTTACTCCATTCGGGGGGTAACAACCTACGAGCAGTACTTC.

J is TRBJ1-2 and V is TRBV4-1; D gene uncertain. Between the trimmed V and J ends, which lost 4 bases and 1 base, there was a span of 13 bases. Germline CDR1 MGHRA, CDR2 YSYEKL. The CDR3 runs to 15 residues. CDR3 sequence: CASSPAVVNNYGYTF. CDR3 bases: TGCGCCAGCAGCCCCGCAGTGGTGAATAACTATGGCTACACCTTC.

This chain uses TRBV5-5 with TRBJ2-3; 8 bases fit TRBD2. Germline V gene sequence: CDR1 SGHKS, CDR2 YYEKEE (reference sequence). Germline trimming cut 1 base from V and 0 bases from J; bases unmatched to any gene: 7. CDR3 length: 17 residues. The CDR3 sequence is CASSLIGGASSTDTQYF. In nucleotides, the CDR3 is TGTGCCAGCAGCTTGATCGGGGGGGCCTCTAGCACAGATACGCAGTATTTT.

The chain couples TRBV7-8 to TRBJ2-5, with 7 bases identical to TRBD2. The CDR3 contains 15 residues. In germline, CDR1 is SGHVS, CDR2 FQNEAQ. V was clipped by 1 base and J by 3 bases; unmatched bases: 5. CDR3 sequence reads: CASSLGLAVEETQYF. DNA for the CDR3: TGTGCCAGCAGCTTAGGGCTAGCGGTGGAAGAGACCCAGTACTTC.

The chain carries TRBV7-9 and TRBJ2-1, with 10 bases that match TRBD2. There are 18 residues in the CDR3. V shed 0 bases, J shed 0 bases, and the junction held 5 bases outside the gene matches. Germline-derived CDR1 and CDR2 are SEHNR and FQNEAQ (reference sequence). The CDR3 sequence is CASSLAPLAGASYNEQFF. The CDR3 DNA reads TGTGCCAGCAGCTTAGCGCCCCTAGCGGGAGCCTCCTACAATGAGCAGTTCTTC.

The V and J genes are TRBV6-2 or TRBV6-3 and TRBJ1-5; D is ambiguous. Germline V gives CDR1 MNHEY, CDR2 SVGEGT. The V gene lost 0 bases and the J gene lost 4 bases, with 13 bases spanning the gap. This CDR3 has 16 residues. This CDR3 reads CASSYSTAPSNQPQHF. CDR3 nucleotide sequence: TGTGCCAGCAGTTACTCGACGGCCCCCTCAAATCAGCCCCAGCATTTT.

This chain links TRBV29-1 with TRBJ2-3; D is undetermined. From germline, CDR1 is SQVTM and CDR2 ANQGSEA. CDR3 length: 12 residues. The V and J ends lost 4 bases and 3 bases respectively, with 8 bases between them. CDR3: CSVVKGTDTQYF. The CDR3 DNA reads as TGCAGCGTTGTAAAGGGAACAGATACGCAGTATTTT.

The chain couples TRBV29-1 to TRBJ1-2; D is possibly TRBD1 (6 bases). This CDR3 contains 12 residues. The V end lost 7 bases, the J end lost 2 bases, and 11 bases lay between the germline ends. CDR1 and CDR2 (germline): SQVTM, ANQGSEA. The CDR3 spells CSARQENYGYTF. CDR3 bases: TGCAGCGCCCGACAGGAAAACTATGGCTACACCTTC. Combining the CDR3 with reference TRBV29-1 and TRBJ1-2 gives the whole variable domain SAVISQKPSRDICQRGTSLTIQCQVDSQVTMMFWYRQQPGQSLTLIATANQGSEATYESGFVIDKFPISRPNLTFSTLTVSNMSPEDSSIYLCSARQENYGYTFGSGTRLTVV.

This sequence joins TRBV19 and TRBJ2-2; D is uncertain. V dropped 4 bases and J dropped 4 bases, with 13 bases sitting between them. CDR1 is LNHDA, CDR2 SQIVND, per germline (reference sequence). The CDR3 is made up of 15 amino acids. The CDR3 loop is CASSSKGVSTGELFF. CDR3 bases: TGTGCCAGTAGTAGTAAGGGTGTGAGCACCGGGGAGCTGTTTTTT.

This sequence joins TRBV4-2 and TRBJ1-2; tentative D call: TRBD1 (6 bases). The CDR3 spans 15 residues. The germline V gene encodes CDR1 LGHNA and CDR2 YNFKEQ. Trimming cost V 0 bases and J 1 base, with 9 bases left between them. The CDR3 reads CASSQDRGINYGYTF. The CDR3 DNA sequence: TGTGCCAGCAGCCAAGACAGGGGCATTAACTATGGCTACACCTTC.

This chain links TRBV4-3 with TRBJ2-1; D may correspond to TRBD1 or TRBD2 (6 bases each). The V gene lost 5 bases and the J gene lost 8 bases, with 19 bases spanning the gap. The CDR3 covers 15 residues. CDR1 LGHNA and CDR2 YSLEER come from the germline V gene. CDR3 sequence: CASSVPRRGLDEQFF. DNA for the CDR3: TGCGCCAGCAGCGTCCCACGTCGGGGGCTTGATGAGCAGTTCTTC.

The chain carries TRBV5-5 and TRBJ1-6; the match to TRBD1 covers 9 bases. The CDR3 covers 14 residues. Germline CDR1 reads SGHKS; CDR2 reads YYEKEE (reference sequence). Germline trimming cut 3 bases from V and 8 bases from J; bases unmatched to any gene: 3. The CDR3 DNA sequence: TGTGCCAGCAGCTCGTGGACAGGGGATTCACCCCTCCACTTT. Protein sequence: CASSSWTGDSPLHF.

The rearrangement joins TRBV5-4 to TRBJ1-3; weak D call: TRBD1 (6 bases). CDR3 length equals 17 residues. The V gene's germline CDR1 is SGHNT and CDR2 YYREEE (reference sequence). V lost 2 bases, J lost 0 bases, and 15 bases lay in between. DNA of the CDR3: TGTGCCAGCAGCTTTCGGACAGACTTAAGCTCTGGAAACACCATATATTTT. Encoded protein: CASSFRTDLSSGNTIYF.

The chain employs TRBV2 and TRBJ2-4; 7 nucleotides align to TRBD2. The CDR3 is made up of 12 amino acids. Germline V gene data show CDR1 as SNHLY and CDR2 as FYNNEI. After removal of 9 bases from V and 11 bases from J, the junction contained 10 bases not matched to a gene. Here the CDR3 DNA reads TGTGCCAGTACAAGACGGGGGGATCTTCAGTACTTC. Translation: CASTRRGDLQYF.